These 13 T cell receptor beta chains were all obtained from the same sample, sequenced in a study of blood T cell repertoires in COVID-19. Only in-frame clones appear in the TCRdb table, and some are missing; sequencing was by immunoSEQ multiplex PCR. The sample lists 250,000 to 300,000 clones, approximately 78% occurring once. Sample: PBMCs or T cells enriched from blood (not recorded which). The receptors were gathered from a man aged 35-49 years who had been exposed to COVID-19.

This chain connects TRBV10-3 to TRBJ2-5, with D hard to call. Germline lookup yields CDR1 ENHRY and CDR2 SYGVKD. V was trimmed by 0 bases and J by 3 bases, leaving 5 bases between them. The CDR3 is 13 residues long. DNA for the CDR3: TGTGCCATCAGTGAGTCTGAGAAAGAGACCCAGTACTTC. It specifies CAISESEKETQYF.

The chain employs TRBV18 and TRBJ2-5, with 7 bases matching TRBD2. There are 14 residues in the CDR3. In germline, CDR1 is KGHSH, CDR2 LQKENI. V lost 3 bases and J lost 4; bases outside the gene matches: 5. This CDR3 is CASSPGGSRETQYF. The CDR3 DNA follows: TGTGCCAGCTCACCGGGAGGGTCTCGAGAGACCCAGTACTTC.

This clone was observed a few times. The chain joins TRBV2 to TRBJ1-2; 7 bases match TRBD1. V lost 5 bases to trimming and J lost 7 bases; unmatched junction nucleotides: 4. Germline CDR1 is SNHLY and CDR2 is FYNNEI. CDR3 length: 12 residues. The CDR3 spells CASSRTGRGYTF. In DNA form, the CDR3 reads TGTGCCAGCAGTCGGACAGGACGTGGCTACACCTTC.

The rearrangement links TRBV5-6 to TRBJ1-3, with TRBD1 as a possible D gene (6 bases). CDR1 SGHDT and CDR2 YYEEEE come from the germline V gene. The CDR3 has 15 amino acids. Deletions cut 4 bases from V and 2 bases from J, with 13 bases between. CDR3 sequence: CASSLGQFTGNTIYF. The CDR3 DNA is TGTGCCAGCAGCCTCGGACAGTTTACTGGAAACACCATATATTTT. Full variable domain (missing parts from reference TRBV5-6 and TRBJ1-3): DAGVTQSPTHLIKTRGQQVTLRCSPKSGHDTVSWYQQALGQGPQFIFQYYEEEERQRGNFPDRFSGHQFPNYSSELNVNALLLGDSALYLCASSLGQFTGNTIYFGEGSWLTVV.

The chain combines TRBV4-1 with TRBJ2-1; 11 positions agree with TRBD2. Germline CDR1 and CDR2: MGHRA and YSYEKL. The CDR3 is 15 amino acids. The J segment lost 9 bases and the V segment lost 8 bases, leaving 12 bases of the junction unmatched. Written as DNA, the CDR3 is TGCGCCAGCCTAGGTGTACTAGCGGGAGTCAGTGAGCAGTTCTTC. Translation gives CASLGVLAGVSEQFF.

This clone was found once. The CDR3 DNA follows: TGTGCCAGCAAAGGACAGGGGCTCCCACGGGGCTACACCTTC. This encodes CASKGQGLPRGYTF. The chain is built from TRBV27 and TRBJ1-2; 9 nucleotides line up with TRBD1. After removal of 7 bases from V and 8 bases from J, the junction contained 11 bases not matched to a gene. The CDR3 totals 14 residues. From germline, CDR1 is MNHEY and CDR2 SMNVEV (reference sequence).

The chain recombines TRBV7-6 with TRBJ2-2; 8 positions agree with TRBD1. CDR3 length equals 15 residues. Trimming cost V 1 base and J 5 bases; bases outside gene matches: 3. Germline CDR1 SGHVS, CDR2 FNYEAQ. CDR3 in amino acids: CASSLEYRGTGELFF. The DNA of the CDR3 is TGTGCCAGCAGCTTAGAGTACAGGGGGACCGGGGAGCTGTTTTTT.

CDR3: CASSKTSGGSYGYTF. DNA for the CDR3: TGTGCCAGCTCAAAAACATCCGGGGGAAGCTATGGCTACACCTTC. The chain joins TRBV27 to TRBJ1-2, with D possibly matching TRBD1 (5 bases). Germline CDR1 reads MNHEY; CDR2 reads SMNVEV (reference sequence). V lost 8 bases and J lost 4, with 20 bases in between. This CDR3 is 15 amino acids long.

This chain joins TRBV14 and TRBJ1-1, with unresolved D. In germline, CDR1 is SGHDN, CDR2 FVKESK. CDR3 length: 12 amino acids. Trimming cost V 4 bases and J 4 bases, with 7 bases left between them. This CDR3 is CASSPEFTEAFF. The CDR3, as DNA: TGTGCCAGCAGCCCGGAGTTCACTGAAGCTTTCTTT.

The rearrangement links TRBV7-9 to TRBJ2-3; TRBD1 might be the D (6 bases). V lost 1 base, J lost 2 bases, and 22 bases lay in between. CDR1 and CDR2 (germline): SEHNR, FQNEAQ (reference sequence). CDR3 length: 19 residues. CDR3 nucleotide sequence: TGTGCCAGCAGCTTAGGTTGGGGTCAGGGGCAGAGGCTCACAGATACGCAGTATTTT. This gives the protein CASSLGWGQGQRLTDTQYF. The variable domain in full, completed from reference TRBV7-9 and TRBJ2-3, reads DTGVSQNPRHKITKRGQNVTFRCDPISEHNRLYWYRQTLGQGPEFLTYFQNEAQLEKSRLLSDRFSAERPKGSFSTLEIQRTEQGDSAMYLCASSLGWGQGQRLTDTQYFGPGTRLTVL.

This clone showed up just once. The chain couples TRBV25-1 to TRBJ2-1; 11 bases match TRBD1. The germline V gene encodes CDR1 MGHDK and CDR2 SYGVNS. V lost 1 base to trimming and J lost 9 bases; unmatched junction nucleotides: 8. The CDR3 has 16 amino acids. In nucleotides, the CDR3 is TGTGCCAGCAGTGAATTAGGGACAGGGGGTTCAGGTGAGCAGTTCTTC. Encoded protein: CASSELGTGGSGEQFF.

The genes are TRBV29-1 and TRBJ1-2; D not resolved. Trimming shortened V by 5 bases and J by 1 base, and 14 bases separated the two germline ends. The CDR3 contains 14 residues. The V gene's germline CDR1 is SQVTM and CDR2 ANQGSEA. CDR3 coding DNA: TGCAGCGTTTCCTTGATCCGGGGTAACTATGGCTACACCTTC. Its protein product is CSVSLIRGNYGYTF.

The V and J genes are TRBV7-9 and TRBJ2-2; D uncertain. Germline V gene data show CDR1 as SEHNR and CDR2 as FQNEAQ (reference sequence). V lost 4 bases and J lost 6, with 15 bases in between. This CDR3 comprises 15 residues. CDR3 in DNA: TGTGCCAGCAGCTCCGATCCCCCACTGTCCGGGGAGCTGTTTTTT. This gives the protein CASSSDPPLSGELFF.